The text below deals with one T cell receptor beta chain. Documented time point: blood from clinic visit 5 months post-surgery; TSC patient then seizure free. The data derive from a study of brain T cells in children with intractable seizures. Method: immunoSEQ multiplex PCR; TCRdb's copy keeps in-frame clones and lacks some. The table lists about 350,000 clones, over 90% of them singletons. The specimen was peripheral blood, collected more than 4 months after surgery. The TCR originated in a boy under two years old with tuberous sclerosis and intractable seizures.

In DNA form, the CDR3 reads TGTGCCAGCTCACCCATCGACGGGACAGGGGGTACCGGGGAGCTGTTTTTT. This translates into CASSPIDGTGGTGELFF. The chain is built from TRBV18 and TRBJ2-2, with 11 bases lining up with TRBD1. The J segment lost 5 bases and the V segment lost 3 bases, leaving 8 bases of the junction unmatched. The CDR3 runs 17 residues. Germline CDR1 is KGHSH and CDR2 is LQKENI.